The T cell receptor (beta chain) under discussion was sequenced for a study of shared clonotypes between healthy human individuals. Repertoires were generated with immunoSEQ multiplex PCR, while TCRdb's copy carries only in-frame clones and drops some. The sample lists roughly 2.2 million clones; just over 90% were seen once. CDR3 length: 20 amino acids. The germline CDR1 and CDR2 sequences are SNHLY and FYNNEI. With 6 bases clipped from V and 2 bases from J, the junction kept 20 bases outside the gene matches. The TCR originated in a young man in good health. Some clones in this sample may be carry-over from other donors' samples. This chain connects TRBV2 to TRBJ2-5, with 11 bases fitting TRBD2. Material for sequencing was naive CD4+ T cells from PBMCs. The subset here: CD45RA+ positively selected. CDR3 nucleotides: TGTGCCAGCAGAAGGGCCCCAGGGACTAGCGGCTACCACCTTCAAGAGACCCAGTACTTC. Translating it yields CASRRAPGTSGYHLQETQYF.